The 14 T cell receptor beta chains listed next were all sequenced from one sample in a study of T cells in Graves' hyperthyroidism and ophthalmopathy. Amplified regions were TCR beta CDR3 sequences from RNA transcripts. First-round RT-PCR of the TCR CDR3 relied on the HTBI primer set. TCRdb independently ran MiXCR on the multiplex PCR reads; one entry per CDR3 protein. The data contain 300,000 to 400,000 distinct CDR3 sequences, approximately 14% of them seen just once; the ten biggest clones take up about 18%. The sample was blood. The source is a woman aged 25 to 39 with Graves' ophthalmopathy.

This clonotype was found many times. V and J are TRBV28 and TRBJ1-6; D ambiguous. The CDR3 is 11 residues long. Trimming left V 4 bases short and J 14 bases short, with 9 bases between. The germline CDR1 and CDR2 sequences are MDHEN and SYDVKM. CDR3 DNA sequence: TGTGCCAGCAGTTCACCGGGTGCCCTCCACTTT. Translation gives CASSSPGALHF.

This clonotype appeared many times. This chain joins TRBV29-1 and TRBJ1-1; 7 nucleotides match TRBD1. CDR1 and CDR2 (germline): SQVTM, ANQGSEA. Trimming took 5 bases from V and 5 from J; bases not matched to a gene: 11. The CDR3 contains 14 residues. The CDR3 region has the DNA TGCAGCGTTATCAGGGGGGTCGGGACTACTGAAGCTTTCTTT. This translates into CSVIRGVGTTEAFF.

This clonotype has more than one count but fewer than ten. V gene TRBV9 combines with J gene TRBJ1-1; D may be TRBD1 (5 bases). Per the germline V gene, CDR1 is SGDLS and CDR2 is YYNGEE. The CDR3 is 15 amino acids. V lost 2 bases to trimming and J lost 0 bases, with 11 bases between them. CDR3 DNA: TGTGCCAGCAGCGTCGGACACCAGGTGAACACTGAAGCTTTCTTT. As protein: CASSVGHQVNTEAFF.

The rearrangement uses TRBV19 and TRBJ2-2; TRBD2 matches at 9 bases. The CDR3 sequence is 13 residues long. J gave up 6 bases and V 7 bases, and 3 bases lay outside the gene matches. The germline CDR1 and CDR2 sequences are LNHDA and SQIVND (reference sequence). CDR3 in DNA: TGTGCCAGTATTGGACTAGCGTCCGGGGAGCTGTTTTTT. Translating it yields CASIGLASGELFF. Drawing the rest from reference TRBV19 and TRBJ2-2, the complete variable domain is DGGITQSPKYLFRKEGQNVTLSCEQNLNHDAMYWYRQDPGQGLRLIYYSQIVNDFQKGDIAEGYSVSREKKESFPLTVTSAQKNPTAFYLCASIGLASGELFFGEGSRLTVL.

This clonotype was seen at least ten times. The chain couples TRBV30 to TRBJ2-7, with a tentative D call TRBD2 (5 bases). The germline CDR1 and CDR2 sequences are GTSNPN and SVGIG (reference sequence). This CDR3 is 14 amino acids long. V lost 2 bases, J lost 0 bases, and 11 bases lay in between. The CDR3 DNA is TGTGCCTGGAGTCCCGGGATCAGCTCCTACGAGCAGTACTTC. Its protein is CAWSPGISSYEQYF.

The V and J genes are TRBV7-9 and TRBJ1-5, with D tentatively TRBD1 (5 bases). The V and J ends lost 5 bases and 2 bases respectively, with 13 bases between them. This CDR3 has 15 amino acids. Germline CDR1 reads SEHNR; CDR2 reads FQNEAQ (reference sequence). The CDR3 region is CASSPRGVGNQPQHF. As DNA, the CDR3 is TGTGCCAGCAGCCCTAGGGGAGTGGGCAATCAGCCCCAGCATTTT.

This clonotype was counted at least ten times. The CDR3 reads CASSVGAGGASYEQYF. The CDR3 DNA reads as TGTGCCAGCAGCGTAGGGGCGGGGGGAGCCTCCTACGAGCAGTACTTC. The chain is built from TRBV9 and TRBJ2-7, with 8 bases fitting TRBD2. This CDR3 is 16 amino acids long. Trimming removed 0 bases from V and 0 bases from J; junction bases left unmatched: 5. Germline V gene lookup returns CDR1 SGDLS and CDR2 YYNGEE.

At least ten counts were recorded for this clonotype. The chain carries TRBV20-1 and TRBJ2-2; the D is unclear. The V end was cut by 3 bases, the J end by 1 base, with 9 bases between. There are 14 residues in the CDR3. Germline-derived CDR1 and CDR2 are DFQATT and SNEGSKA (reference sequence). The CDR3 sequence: CSASLIVNTGELFF. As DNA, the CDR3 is TGCAGTGCTAGTTTAATTGTGAACACCGGGGAGCTGTTTTTT.

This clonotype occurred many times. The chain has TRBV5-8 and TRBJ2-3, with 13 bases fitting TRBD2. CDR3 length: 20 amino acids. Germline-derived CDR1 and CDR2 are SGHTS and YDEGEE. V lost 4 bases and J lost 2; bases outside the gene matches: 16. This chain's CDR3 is CASSTDLAGLAGPTTDTQYF. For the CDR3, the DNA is TGTGCCAGCAGCACGGACTTAGCGGGACTAGCGGGACCGACCACAGATACGCAGTATTTT.

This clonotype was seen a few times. Here the CDR3 DNA reads TGCAGTGCTGAACAGGGGGCAGGATCGCTTGGCAATCAGCCCCAGCATTTT. It is translated as CSAEQGAGSLGNQPQHF. The V and J genes are TRBV20-1 and TRBJ1-5, with TRBD1 matching 9 bases. The length of the CDR3 is 17 residues. V lost 5 bases and J lost 2; bases outside the gene matches: 13. Germline loops: CDR1 DFQATT, CDR2 SNEGSKA (reference sequence).

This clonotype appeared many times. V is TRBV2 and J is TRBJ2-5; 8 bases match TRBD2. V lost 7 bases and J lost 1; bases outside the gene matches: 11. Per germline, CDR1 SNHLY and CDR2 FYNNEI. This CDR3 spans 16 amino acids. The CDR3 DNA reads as TGTGCCAGCATGACTAGCGAAGTGTCATTCCAAGAGACCCAGTACTTC. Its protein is CASMTSEVSFQETQYF.

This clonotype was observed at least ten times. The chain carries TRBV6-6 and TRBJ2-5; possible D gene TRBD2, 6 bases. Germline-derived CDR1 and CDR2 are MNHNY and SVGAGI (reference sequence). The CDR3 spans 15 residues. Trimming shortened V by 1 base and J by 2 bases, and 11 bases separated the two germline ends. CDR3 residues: CASSYFGTFQETQYF. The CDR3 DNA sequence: TGTGCCAGCAGTTACTTCGGGACTTTTCAAGAGACCCAGTACTTC.

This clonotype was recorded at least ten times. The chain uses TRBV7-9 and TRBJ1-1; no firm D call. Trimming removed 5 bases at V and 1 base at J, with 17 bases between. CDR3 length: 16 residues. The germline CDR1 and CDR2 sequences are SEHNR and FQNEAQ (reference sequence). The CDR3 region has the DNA TGTGCCAGCAGCACCAAAGGCGGGTTTTGGAACACTGAAGCTTTCTTT. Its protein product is CASSTKGGFWNTEAFF.

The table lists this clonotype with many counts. CDR3 DNA: TGTGCCAGCAGACCACAGGGGTTGAGGTCAGATACGCAGTATTTT. It yields the protein CASRPQGLRSDTQYF. The J gene is TRBJ2-3, the V gene TRBV12-3 or TRBV12-4, with 7 bases lining up with TRBD1. The CDR3 spans 15 residues. J was trimmed by 4 bases and V by 6 bases; bases with no gene match: 10.